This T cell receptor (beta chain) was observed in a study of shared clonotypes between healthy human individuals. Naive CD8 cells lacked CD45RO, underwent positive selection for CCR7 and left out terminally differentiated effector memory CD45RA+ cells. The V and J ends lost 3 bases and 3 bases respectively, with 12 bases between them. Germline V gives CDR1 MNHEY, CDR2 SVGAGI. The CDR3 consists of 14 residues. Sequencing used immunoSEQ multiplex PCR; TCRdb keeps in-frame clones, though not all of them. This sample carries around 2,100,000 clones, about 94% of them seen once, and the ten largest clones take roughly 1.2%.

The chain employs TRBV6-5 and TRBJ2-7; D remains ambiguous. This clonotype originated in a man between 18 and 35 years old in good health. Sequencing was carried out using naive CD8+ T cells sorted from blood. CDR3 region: CASSYREGFYEQYF. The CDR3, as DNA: TGTGCCAGCAGTTATAGAGAAGGGTTCTACGAGCAGTACTTC.